This T cell receptor (beta chain) was found in a study of blood T cell repertoires in COVID-19. Study-level information: Acute-phase and convalescent COVID-19 samples originated in the United States, Italy and Spain. In each case, the material was cDNA or gDNA derived from T cells, B-cell-depleted T cells, or PBMCs.

In Seattle, patients joined the study during active infection and were tracked longitudinally. The CDR3 is 16 residues long. Germline-derived CDR1 and CDR2 are LGHNA and YSLEER. V trimming: 1 base; J trimming: 4 bases; junction bases outside the gene matches: 7. Study processing details: Reference gene primer amplification in the assay estimated nucleated cell counts. Only in-frame clones appear in the TCRdb table, and some are missing; sequencing was by immunoSEQ multiplex PCR. V, J and clone size are taken as reported in that table, and D and trimming were inferred from the DNA itself. Found here are more than 200,000 clones, about nine tenths of them singletons; the top ten hold about 6.7%.

The V gene is TRBV4-3, the J gene TRBJ1-2, with 9 bases matching TRBD1. Sequenced input: peripheral blood. The TCR comes from a woman in her thirties with COVID-19, enrolled during active disease. Written as DNA, the CDR3 is TGCGCCAGCAGCCAAGGGGGAACAGGGGGCCGCTATGGCTACACCTTC. Protein product: CASSQGGTGGRYGYTF.